The entry below gives a single T cell receptor beta chain sequence along with its context. Its antigen is as yet unknown. Oncomine TCR Beta short-read sequencing was applied to DNA from cultured CD4+ T cells. In this case, cultured CD4+ T cells provided the extracted genomic DNA. TCRdb used MiXCR to reprocess the PCR reads, holding one entry per CDR3 protein. This table holds some 15,000 distinct CDR3 sequences, 30% to 35% found once. Treatment meaning: roughly ten-day PBMC culture with coronavirus spike peptide pools or control peptides (ViraFEST assay). Expansion of antigen-specific T cells with peptide pools by ViraFEST preceded sequencing of TCRs. The data belong to a study of vaccination and CD4 T cells after COVID-19. For the study at large: Overlapping spike peptides of SARS-CoV-2, HCoV-NL63, HCoV-OC43 and HCoV-229E stimulated the cells. Study-wide points: Median numbers of SARS-CoV-2-reactive clonotypes increased from 21 to 38 (not a significant change).

This material consisted of CD4+ T cells from blood, cultured in vitro, taken after SARS-CoV-2 vaccination. The TCR comes from a human donor who had recovered from COVID-19.

CDR3 coding DNA: TGTGCCACCAGTGATTTGGGGGACAGGAGGGAGACCCAGTACTTC. Its translation: CATSDLGDRRETQYF. This rearrangement joins TRBV24-1 to TRBJ2-5; 8 positions agree with TRBD1. V dropped 0 bases and J dropped 5; count of bases not matched to a gene: 4. The CDR3 is 15 residues long. CDR1 is KGHDR and CDR2 is SFDVKD in the germline V gene.